This T cell receptor (beta chain) appears in the sequencing data of a study of blood T cell repertoires in COVID-19. Here immunoSEQ multiplex PCR was the method, and the copy in TCRdb shows in-frame clones only, minus some. The profile shows approximately 240,000 clones, 80% to 90% of them singletons. Sequences were obtained from peripheral blood. The clonotype was recovered from a woman aged 60-70 years who had recovered from COVID-19.

CDR3 residues: CASRSKFNEKLFF. Written as DNA, the CDR3 is TGCGCCAGCAGGAGTAAATTTAATGAAAAACTGTTTTTT. This chain connects TRBV4-3 to TRBJ1-4; no firm D call. Between the trimmed V and J ends, which lost 6 bases and 4 bases, there was a span of 9 bases. The germline V gene has CDR1 LGHNA and CDR2 YSLEER. There are 13 residues in the CDR3.